This T cell receptor beta chain was sequenced for a study of CD8+ T cells in alopecia areata. Study-wide results and limits: Scalp repertoires also include resident alphabeta T cells from normal skin.

RNA was isolated and reverse transcribed to cDNA, the sequencing template. Sequencing used immunoSEQ multiplex PCR; TCRdb keeps in-frame clones, though not all of them. The sample shows approximately 210,000 clones, about three fifths of them seen only once. Treatment indicated: oral pan-JAK inhibitor, 5-10 mg twice daily. Researchers gathered lesional scalp punch biopsies and peripheral blood from patients with alopecia areata. As to this clone: Its specificity is not known.

Unmatched junction bases numbered 6, after V lost 2 bases and J lost 5 bases. The V gene's germline CDR1 is GTSNPN and CDR2 SVGIG (reference sequence). This CDR3 has 15 amino acids. This TCR came from a human donor with alopecia areata. The chain couples TRBV30 to TRBJ1-6, with TRBD1 matching 7 bases. The source material was CD4+ T cells sorted from blood, sampled at week 4, from a patient treated with tofacitinib. The CDR3 spells CAWSWGQHNNSPLHF. The CDR3 coding sequence is TGTGCCTGGAGTTGGGGACAGCACAATAATTCACCCCTCCACTTT.